One sample yielded the 30 T cell receptor beta chains listed below, sequenced in a study of cytomegalovirus exposure and HLA in healthy donors. Produced via immunoSEQ multiplex PCR; TCRdb's table is partial and in-frame only. The profile shows 60,000 to 85,000 clones, 96% of them singletons. Sequencing was done on a sample of PBMCs. All receptors derive from a woman aged 18-29 years in good health and CMV-seropositive.

This sequence joins TRBV5-4 and TRBJ2-7; D perhaps matches TRBD1 (6 bases). The CDR3 extends over 16 amino acids. Trimming shortened V by 3 bases and J by 1 base, and 17 bases separated the two germline ends. Germline CDR1 and CDR2: SGHNT and YYREEE (reference sequence). The CDR3 protein is CASSWGPGIRSYEQYF. The DNA of the CDR3 is TGTGCCAGCAGCTGGGGGCCAGGTATAAGATCCTACGAGCAGTACTTC.

This CDR3 reads CASSPLGGGPYEQYF. Written as DNA, the CDR3 is TGTGCCAGTAGCCCCCTCGGGGGGGGGCCCTACGAGCAGTACTTC. This rearrangement joins TRBV19 to TRBJ2-7; 8 bases are a match to TRBD2. Germline loops: CDR1 LNHDA, CDR2 SQIVND (reference sequence). J was trimmed by 2 bases and V by 6 bases; bases with no gene match: 9. There are 15 residues in the CDR3. Full variable domain (outside the CDR3, taken from reference TRBV19 and TRBJ2-7): DGGITQSPKYLFRKEGQNVTLSCEQNLNHDAMYWYRQDPGQGLRLIYYSQIVNDFQKGDIAEGYSVSREKKESFPLTVTSAQKNPTAFYLCASSPLGGGPYEQYFGPGTRLTVT.

This sequence joins TRBV5-4 and TRBJ2-7; 10 bases align to TRBD1. With 4 bases clipped from V and 4 bases from J, the junction kept 14 bases outside the gene matches. The CDR3 has 17 residues. The germline V gene encodes CDR1 SGHNT and CDR2 YYREEE (reference sequence). The CDR3 nucleotides read TGTGCCAGCAGCCCCTCGGCATGGGACAGGGGTTTATACGAGCAGTACTTC. This sequence encodes CASSPSAWDRGLYEQYF. The variable domain in full, completed from reference TRBV5-4 and TRBJ2-7, reads ETGVTQSPTHLIKTRGQQVTLRCSSQSGHNTVSWYQQALGQGPQFIFQYYREEENGRGNFPPRFSGLQFPNYSSELNVNALELDDSALYLCASSPSAWDRGLYEQYFGPGTRLTVT.

This chain connects TRBV7-8 to TRBJ1-1; D uncertain. Germline V gene data show CDR1 as SGHVS and CDR2 as FQNEAQ. The CDR3 has 13 residues. V shed 3 bases and J shed 1 base, with 6 bases lying between them. CDR3 nucleotides: TGTGCCAGCAGCTTCCCAGGGAACACTGAAGCTTTCTTT. As protein: CASSFPGNTEAFF.

The chain recombines TRBV5-1 with TRBJ2-1; a possible D gene is TRBD2 (6 bases). Germline V lookup: CDR1 SGHRS, CDR2 YFSETQ. The CDR3 length is 16 residues. V was cut by 0 bases and J by 7 bases, with 17 bases left in between. DNA for the CDR3: TGCGCCAGCAGCTTGGATTACGGGAGAACGAGGAATGAGCAGTTCTTC. As protein: CASSLDYGRTRNEQFF.

The rearrangement joins TRBV27 to TRBJ2-5, with a weak D call TRBD2 (5 bases). Germline CDR1 and CDR2: MNHEY and SMNVEV (reference sequence). Between the trimmed V and J ends, which lost 2 bases and 4 bases, there was a span of 11 bases. The CDR3 consists of 14 residues. The CDR3 sequence: CASSLRRSGETQYF. CDR3 DNA sequence: TGTGCCAGCAGTTTAAGGAGGTCGGGAGAGACCCAGTACTTC.

The gene calls are TRBV5-1 and TRBJ2-3; 7 nucleotides align to TRBD2. Per the germline V gene, CDR1 is SGHRS and CDR2 is YFSETQ. The CDR3 extends over 14 amino acids. The V segment lost 4 bases and the J segment 2 bases; nucleotides outside the gene matches: 4. The CDR3 DNA reads as TGCGCCAGCAGCGTACTAGCGTACACAGATACGCAGTATTTT. Its protein is CASSVLAYTDTQYF.

V usage is TRBV28 and J usage is TRBJ2-7; 9 positions agree with TRBD1. CDR1 is MDHEN, CDR2 SYDVKM, per germline. Germline trimming cut 6 bases from V and 4 bases from J; bases unmatched to any gene: 7. This CDR3 region has 14 residues. The CDR3 here is CASSPRGQGYEQYF. CDR3 coding DNA: TGTGCCAGCAGCCCTCGGGGACAGGGATACGAGCAGTACTTC. The variable domain in full, with the rest retrieved from reference TRBV28 and TRBJ2-7, is DVKVTQSSRYLVKRTGEKVFLECVQDMDHENMFWYRQDPGLGLRLIYFSYDVKMKEKGDIPEGYSVSREKKERFSLILESASTNQTSMYLCASSPRGQGYEQYFGPGTRLTVT.

The chain joins TRBV27 to TRBJ2-7; D perhaps matches TRBD2 (8 bases). V lost 4 bases to trimming and J lost 0 bases, with 19 bases between them. The CDR3 is made up of 17 amino acids. From germline, CDR1 is MNHEY and CDR2 SMNVEV (reference sequence). The CDR3 DNA reads as TGTGCCAGCAGTTCATACAAGACAGGGACTAGCTCCTACGAGCAGTACTTC. Translated, it gives CASSSYKTGTSSYEQYF.

The chain joins TRBV19 to TRBJ1-2, with 7 bases identical to TRBD1. This CDR3 comprises 14 residues. Trimming removed 6 bases from V and 5 bases from J; junction bases left unmatched: 9. Germline V lookup: CDR1 LNHDA, CDR2 SQIVND (reference sequence). The CDR3 DNA follows: TGTGCCAGTAGGATCGACAGGGTGGGGTATGGCTACACCTTC. Its translation is CASRIDRVGYGYTF. The whole variable domain, filled in from reference TRBV19 and TRBJ1-2, reads DGGITQSPKYLFRKEGQNVTLSCEQNLNHDAMYWYRQDPGQGLRLIYYSQIVNDFQKGDIAEGYSVSREKKESFPLTVTSAQKNPTAFYLCASRIDRVGYGYTFGSGTRLTVV.

The count of this clone is one. The CDR3 bases are TGCAGTGTTGATAGTTCGAGAGAGCAGTTCTTC. Its translation: CSVDSSREQFF. The rearrangement uses TRBV20-1 and TRBJ2-1; D call uncertain. Germline CDR1 is DFQATT and CDR2 is SNEGSKA (reference sequence). Between the trimmed V and J ends, which lost 7 bases and 10 bases, there was a span of 14 bases. The CDR3 contains 11 residues.

This chain uses TRBV30 with TRBJ1-4; no firm D call. The CDR3 is 12 amino acids. The V gene lost 2 bases and the J gene lost 11 bases, with 12 bases spanning the gap. The germline V gene encodes CDR1 GTSNPN and CDR2 SVGIG (reference sequence). CDR3 nucleotides: TGTGCCTGGAGTAACTCAGGAATGAAACTGTTTTTT. It codes for CAWSNSGMKLFF.

This chain connects TRBV25-1 to TRBJ2-3, with 8 bases identical to TRBD2. The V gene's germline CDR1 is MGHDK and CDR2 SYGVNS. CDR3 length: 17 residues. The ends lost 0 bases at V and 5 bases at J; junction bases unmatched: 10. CDR3 DNA: TGTGCCAGCAGTGAATATGGGCAGCGGGAGCTTGGAGATACGCAGTATTTT. Its protein product is CASSEYGQRELGDTQYF.

The chain uses TRBV5-6 and TRBJ2-3; D perhaps matches TRBD1 (5 bases). The CDR3 is 14 amino acids. Germline values: CDR1 SGHDT, CDR2 YYEEEE. V lost 1 base to trimming and J lost 1 base, with 7 bases between them. The DNA for the CDR3 is TGTGCCAGCAGCTTGTTACAGGGCACAGATACGCAGTATTTT. Translation: CASSLLQGTDTQYF.

This clone has only one observation. The chain combines TRBV5-5 with TRBJ2-3; TRBD2 matches at 8 bases. The CDR3 consists of 16 residues. V lost 3 bases and J lost 0; bases outside the gene matches: 6. Germline-derived CDR1 and CDR2 are SGHKS and YYEKEE (reference sequence). CDR3 nucleotide sequence: TGTGCCAGCAGCTGGGTCGAGCGGGAGAGCACAGATACGCAGTATTTT. Protein sequence: CASSWVERESTDTQYF.

This chain uses TRBV19 with TRBJ1-1; TRBD1 might be the D (5 bases). The CDR3 sequence is 16 residues long. V was cut by 0 bases and J by 0 bases, with 11 bases left in between. From germline, CDR1 is LNHDA and CDR2 SQIVND (reference sequence). The CDR3 region has the DNA TGTGCCAGTAGTATAGAGGGGCGGCGCATGAACACTGAAGCTTTCTTT. Protein sequence: CASSIEGRRMNTEAFF.

This chain joins TRBV14 and TRBJ2-7; 9 nucleotides match TRBD2. In germline, CDR1 is SGHDN, CDR2 FVKESK. V was pared by 6 bases and J by 6 bases, with 9 bases of the junction left unmatched. The CDR3 has 14 amino acids. CDR3 DNA sequence: TGTGCCAGCAGTCCCCGTAGCGGGAGTGGCGAGCAGTACTTC. Translation: CASSPRSGSGEQYF.

The gene calls are TRBV9 and TRBJ2-1; 7 bases match TRBD1. V shed 4 bases and J 8 bases; nucleotides not matched to a gene: 12. This CDR3 spans 15 amino acids. Germline V gene lookup returns CDR1 SGDLS and CDR2 YYNGEE. CDR3 nucleotide sequence: TGTGCCAGCAGCCCCCGGGACAGTAAGTACGATGAGCAGTTCTTC. Translation gives CASSPRDSKYDEQFF.

The V gene is TRBV4-1, the J gene TRBJ2-1; TRBD2 matches 8 bases. After removal of 0 bases from V and 4 bases from J, the junction contained 5 bases not matched to a gene. The CDR3 is 16 amino acids. Germline V CDR1 and CDR2: MGHRA, YSYEKL. DNA of the CDR3: TGCGCCAGCAGCCAAGAAATAGGCGGGGGGTACAATGAGCAGTTCTTC. This sequence encodes CASSQEIGGGYNEQFF.

About this clone: Other DNA sequences in this sample translate to the same CDR3. The chain couples TRBV7-2 to TRBJ2-3; 8 bases match TRBD2. Germline V gives CDR1 SGHTA, CDR2 FQGNSA. V trimming: 3 bases; J trimming: 1 base; junction bases outside the gene matches: 3. The length of the CDR3 is 15 residues. The CDR3 bases are TGTGCCAGCAGCTTCGCGGGGGGAGGCACAGATACGCAGTATTTT. This sequence encodes CASSFAGGGTDTQYF.

The chain has TRBV15 and TRBJ2-7; 7 positions match TRBD2. The CDR3 covers 16 residues. The junction had 10 bases not matched to a gene; V was cut back by 5 bases and J by 0 bases. Germline V gene lookup returns CDR1 LNHNV and CDR2 YYDKDF (reference sequence). This CDR3 is CATSYGASGSSYEQYF. The CDR3 coding sequence is TGTGCCACCAGCTACGGGGCTAGCGGAAGCTCCTACGAGCAGTACTTC. The entire variable domain, with the rest obtained from reference TRBV15 and TRBJ2-7, is as follows: DAMVIQNPRYQVTQFGKPVTLSCSQTLNHNVMYWYQQKSSQAPKLLFHYYDKDFNNEADTPDNFQSRRPNTSFCFLDIRSPGLGDTAMYLCATSYGASGSSYEQYFGPGTRLTVT.

The chain joins TRBV30 to TRBJ1-1, with D tentatively TRBD1 (5 bases). This CDR3 spans 12 amino acids. V was cut by 8 bases and J by 5 bases, with 15 bases left in between. The germline gives CDR1 GTSNPN, CDR2 SVGIG (reference sequence). This chain's CDR3 is CAPKSGGTEAFF. The CDR3 DNA reads TGTGCCCCTAAAAGTGGGGGGACTGAAGCTTTCTTT.

The chain carries TRBV11-3 and TRBJ2-7; D is perhaps TRBD2 (6 bases). The V and J ends lost 6 bases and 2 bases respectively, with 14 bases between them. Germline V gene lookup returns CDR1 SGHNT and CDR2 YENEEA. This CDR3 is built from 14 residues. The CDR3 spells CASRGDGGTYEQYF. In DNA form, the CDR3 reads TGTGCCAGCAGGGGGGATGGCGGGACCTACGAGCAGTACTTC.

The chain is built from TRBV27 and TRBJ1-1, with D unclear. Trimming shortened V by 5 bases and J by 0 bases, and 10 bases separated the two germline ends. This CDR3 has 14 residues. Germline V gene sequence: CDR1 MNHEY, CDR2 SMNVEV (reference sequence). CDR3 in DNA: TGTGCCAGCAGTCTCACAGTTATGAACACTGAAGCTTTCTTT. Its translation is CASSLTVMNTEAFF.

This chain connects TRBV5-6 to TRBJ2-5, with a possible D match to TRBD1 (6 bases). V was shortened by 5 bases and J by 1 base, with 12 bases between the two germline ends. From germline, CDR1 is SGHDT and CDR2 YYEEEE. The CDR3 contains 14 residues. The DNA for the CDR3 is TGTGCCAGCAGTTTCTGGGGGCGCCAAGAGACCCAGTACTTC. Translated: CASSFWGRQETQYF.

The chain carries TRBV6-1 and TRBJ1-2; a possible D gene is TRBD1 (5 bases). Trimming took off 8 bases at V and 8 bases at J, with 18 bases between the two ends. This CDR3 has 13 residues. The germline V gene encodes CDR1 MNHNS and CDR2 SASEGT. CDR3 sequence reads: CASLFRGTEGYTF. CDR3 sequence (DNA): TGTGCCAGCCTTTTTCGGGGGACGGAGGGCTACACCTTC.

The chain combines TRBV28 with TRBJ1-2; weak D call: TRBD1 (5 bases). The V end was cut by 3 bases, the J end by 6 bases, with 11 bases between. CDR1 MDHEN and CDR2 SYDVKM come from the germline V gene. This CDR3 has 13 residues. The CDR3 region has the DNA TGTGCCAGCAGTTTTGGGCAGGGTGATGGCTACACCTTC. Its translation is CASSFGQGDGYTF.

CDR3 nucleotide sequence: TGCGCCAGCAGCCAGCTCGGGACAGGGGGCGAAAATCAGCCCCAGCATTTT. Amino acid sequence: CASSQLGTGGENQPQHF. The rearrangement uses TRBV4-3 and TRBJ1-5; the match to TRBD1 covers 12 bases. This CDR3 region has 17 residues. Germline loops: CDR1 LGHNA, CDR2 YSLEER. V lost 3 bases and J lost 4; bases outside the gene matches: 7.

V and J are TRBV7-2 and TRBJ1-4; D might be TRBD1 (5 bases). The germline CDR1 and CDR2 sequences are SGHTA and FQGNSA. The V end was cut by 2 bases, the J end by 5 bases, with 12 bases between. This CDR3 contains 15 residues. The CDR3 reads CASSLRRGVNEKLFF. The CDR3 nucleotides are TGTGCCAGCAGCTTACGTCGGGGGGTGAATGAAAAACTGTTTTTT.

The rearrangement links TRBV25-1 to TRBJ1-1, with TRBD1 matching 8 bases. The CDR3 is 15 residues long. V was pared by 4 bases and J by 1 base, with 5 bases of the junction left unmatched. Germline CDR1 MGHDK, CDR2 SYGVNS. The CDR3 sequence: CASSGDRITNTEAFF. The CDR3 DNA follows: TGTGCCAGCAGTGGGGACAGGATTACGAACACTGAAGCTTTCTTT.